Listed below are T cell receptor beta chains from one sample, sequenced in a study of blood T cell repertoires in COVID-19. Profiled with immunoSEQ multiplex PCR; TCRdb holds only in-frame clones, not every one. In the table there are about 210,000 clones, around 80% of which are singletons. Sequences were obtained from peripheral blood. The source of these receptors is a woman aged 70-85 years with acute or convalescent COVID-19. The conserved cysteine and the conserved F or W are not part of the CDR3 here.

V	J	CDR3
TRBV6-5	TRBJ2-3	ASSYSGATDTQY
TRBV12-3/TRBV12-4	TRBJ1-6	ASSFPYSPLH
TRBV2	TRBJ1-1	ASSNQMGGTMAF
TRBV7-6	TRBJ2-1	ASSQPGLASNEQF
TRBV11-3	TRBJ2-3	ASSPGQGLGTDTQY
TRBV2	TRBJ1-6	ASSDREGSPLH
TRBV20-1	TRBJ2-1	SASGLAGVTGSYNEQF
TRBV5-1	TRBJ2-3	ASSLAPSGGAADTQY
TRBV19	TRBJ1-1	ASSEPGQGVRAF
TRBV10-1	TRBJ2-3	ASGTGGNTDTQY
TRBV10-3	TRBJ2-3	ATNPAVASTDTQY
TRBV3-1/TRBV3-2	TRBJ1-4	ASSQVVGGEKLF
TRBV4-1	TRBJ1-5	ASSQLAPDDRESNQPQH
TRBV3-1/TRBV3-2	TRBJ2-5	ASSQNSGGAFNPH
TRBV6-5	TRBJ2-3	ATTQGSTDTQY
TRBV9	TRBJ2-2	ASSLSQGSQLF
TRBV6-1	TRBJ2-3	ASSEGVGDRGTDTQY
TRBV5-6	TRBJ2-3	ASSLERGVRTDTQY
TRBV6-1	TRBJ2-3	ASSEASGGRLDTQY
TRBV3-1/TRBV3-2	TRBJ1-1	ASTNRGQGDLAF
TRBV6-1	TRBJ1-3	ASSDRRNTIY
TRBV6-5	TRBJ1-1	ASSYPGGGTEAF
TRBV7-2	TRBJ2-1	ASSLDRVIVNEQF
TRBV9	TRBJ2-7	ASSAGLGFVNEQY
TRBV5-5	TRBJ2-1	ASSLTRGSYNEQF
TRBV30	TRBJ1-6	AWSLAGQGAQVSPLH
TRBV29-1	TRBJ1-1	SVVRPGTGNTEAF
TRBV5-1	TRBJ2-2	ASSQAGVNTGELF
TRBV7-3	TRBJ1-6	ASSLGRGPLH
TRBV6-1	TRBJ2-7	ASSEAEREQY
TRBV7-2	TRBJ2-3	ASSWSGGMGTQY
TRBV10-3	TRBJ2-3	AISERLAGGTSTDTQY
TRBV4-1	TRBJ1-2	ASSRDRGPVGGYT
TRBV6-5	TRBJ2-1	ASSYWTGHSPNEQF
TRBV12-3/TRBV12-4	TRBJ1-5	ASSLGTRDPQH
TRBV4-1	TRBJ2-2	ASSQVRGGRTGELF
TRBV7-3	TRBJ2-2	ASSPHDTGELF
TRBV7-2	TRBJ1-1	ASSLQENTEAF
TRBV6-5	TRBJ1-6	ASSYGTGQGDSPLH
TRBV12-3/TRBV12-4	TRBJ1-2	ASTRAGANGYT
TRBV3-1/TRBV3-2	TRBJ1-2	ASSQGAVNNYGYT
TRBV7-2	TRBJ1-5	ASSLYDQPQH
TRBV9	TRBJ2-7	ASSVTSGGPYEQY
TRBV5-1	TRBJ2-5	ASSLVGGGRVQETQY
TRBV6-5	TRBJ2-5	ASSLGQWDQETQY
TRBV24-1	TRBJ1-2	ATSDSKTEPYGYT
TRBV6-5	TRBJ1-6	ASSPQSYNSPLH
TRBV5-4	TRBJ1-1	ASSGAGRREAF
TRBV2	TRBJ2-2	ASRELLIRTGELF
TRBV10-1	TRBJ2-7	ASSESAGPSYEQY
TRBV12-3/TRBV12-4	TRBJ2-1	ASSFSHKGGPI
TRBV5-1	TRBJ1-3	ASASYSGNTIY
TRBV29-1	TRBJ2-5	SITGGRGQETQY
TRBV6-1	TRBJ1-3	ASSELAGNTIY
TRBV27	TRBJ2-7	ASGPGSAGY